The 21 T cell receptor beta chains below were found in one sample sequenced in a study of identical twins. TCRdb processed the 5' RACE reads anew with MiXCR; each CDR3 protein has one entry. The sample contains 450,000 to 650,000 distinct CDR3 sequences, 13% to 15% of which appear only once. A further study also used this sample, focusing on yellow fever vaccine responses in identical twins.

What was sequenced was CD4+ T cells sorted from blood. Source of these receptors: a woman in her late teens or twenties in good health.

This clonotype showed up just a few times. This sequence joins TRBV6-5 and TRBJ2-7; 10 nucleotides agree with TRBD1. Germline trimming cut 4 bases from V and 5 bases from J; bases unmatched to any gene: 8. Germline loops: CDR1 MNHEY, CDR2 SVGAGI. This CDR3 contains 15 residues. CDR3: CASSSWTGGSNEQYF. The CDR3, as DNA: TGTGCCAGCAGTTCATGGACAGGGGGTTCGAACGAGCAGTACTTC.

This clonotype was recorded a few times. The chain combines TRBV27 with TRBJ1-3, with D uncertain. This CDR3 is built from 13 residues. CDR1 is MNHEY, CDR2 SMNVEV, per germline (reference sequence). V lost 6 bases, J lost 6 bases, and 12 bases lay in between. CDR3 protein: CASRDLGENTIYF. CDR3 sequence (DNA): TGTGCCAGCAGAGATCTTGGGGAAAACACCATATATTTT.

Here the CDR3 reads CSLEGTAYNEQFF. The CDR3 nucleotides read TGCAGTTTGGAGGGGACCGCCTACAATGAGCAGTTCTTC. J is TRBJ2-1 and V is TRBV20-1; D is perhaps TRBD2 (6 bases). V was shortened by 8 bases and J by 2 bases, with 13 bases between the two germline ends. The CDR3 is 13 residues long. Germline V CDR1 and CDR2: DFQATT, SNEGSKA (reference sequence).

This clonotype was observed a handful of times. The chain links TRBV24-1 to TRBJ1-3; 8 bases map to TRBD1. Germline-derived CDR1 and CDR2 are KGHDR and SFDVKD. V lost 6 bases and J lost 3; bases outside the gene matches: 6. The length of the CDR3 is 15 residues. The CDR3 nucleotides are TGTGCCACCAGTTCCCAGGGGGCGGATGGAAACACCATATATTTT. Its translation: CATSSQGADGNTIYF.

This clonotype was seen only a few times. The V call is TRBV7-3, the J call TRBJ2-2; D is possibly TRBD1 or TRBD2 (6 bases each). Deletions cut 5 bases from V and 3 bases from J, with 13 bases between. CDR1 SGHTA and CDR2 FQGTGA come from the germline V gene. There are 15 residues in the CDR3. CDR3: CASSPGAKYTGELFF. The DNA of the CDR3 is TGTGCCAGCAGCCCGGGGGCTAAGTACACCGGGGAGCTGTTTTTT.

The chain couples TRBV20-1 to TRBJ2-1, with 14 bases aligning to TRBD2. Looked up from germline, CDR1 is DFQATT and CDR2 is SNEGSKA (reference sequence). V dropped 6 bases and J dropped 10; count of bases not matched to a gene: 5. The CDR3 contains 13 residues. This CDR3 is CSATRTSGREQFF. In DNA form, the CDR3 reads TGCAGTGCCACCCGGACTAGCGGGAGGGAGCAGTTCTTC.

This clonotype appeared a few times. DNA for the CDR3: TGTGCCATTTGGGAGACTACGGGACTTAGGGCTTTCTTT. Its protein is CAIWETTGLRAFF. This rearrangement joins TRBV10-3 to TRBJ1-1, with a tentative D call TRBD1 (5 bases). V dropped 9 bases and J dropped 11 bases, with 22 bases sitting between them. CDR3 size: 13 residues. Germline V gene data show CDR1 as ENHRY and CDR2 as SYGVKD.

This clonotype occurred a few times. The rearrangement uses TRBV29-1 and TRBJ1-6, with D possibly TRBD1 on 6 matching bases. The CDR3 length is 13 residues. Per the germline V gene, CDR1 is SQVTM and CDR2 is ANQGSEA. Deletions cut 4 bases from V and 11 bases from J, with 15 bases between. The CDR3 reads CSVAGDMGAPLHF. The CDR3 bases are TGCAGCGTTGCGGGGGACATGGGGGCACCCCTCCACTTT.

This clonotype was observed once. The J gene is TRBJ2-2, the V gene TRBV5-1; maybe TRBD1 (6 bases). The germline V gene has CDR1 SGHRS and CDR2 YFSETQ. The CDR3 runs to 15 residues. V was trimmed by 4 bases and J by 5 bases, leaving 15 bases between them. The CDR3 nucleotides are TGCGCCAGCAGCCCCTCAGGGGATGGTACCGGGGAGCTGTTTTTT. It specifies CASSPSGDGTGELFF.

The J gene is TRBJ2-7, the V gene TRBV20-1; D is unclear. Germline assignment: CDR1 DFQATT and CDR2 SNEGSKA (reference sequence). The CDR3 has 11 amino acids. Trimming stripped 6 bases from V and 3 bases from J, with 9 bases between. The CDR3 sequence: CSATQSYEQYF. For the CDR3, the DNA is TGCAGTGCCACTCAAAGCTACGAGCAGTACTTC.

This clonotype came up a few times. The J gene is TRBJ1-6, the V gene TRBV5-5; TRBD1 matches 9 bases. Trimming cost V 2 bases and J 9 bases; bases outside gene matches: 3. The CDR3 extends over 14 amino acids. Germline CDR1 reads SGHKS; CDR2 reads YYEKEE (reference sequence). Written as DNA, the CDR3 is TGTGCCAGCAGCTTACAGGGGGCCTCTTCACCCCTCCACTTT. Its protein is CASSLQGASSPLHF.

The chain links TRBV29-1 to TRBJ2-7, with D perhaps TRBD1 or TRBD2 (6 bases each). The CDR3 length is 13 residues. Germline lookup yields CDR1 SQVTM and CDR2 ANQGSEA. V shed 7 bases and J shed 6 bases, with 19 bases lying between them. CDR3: CSGTGAGGLEQYF. As DNA, the CDR3 is TGCAGCGGAACAGGTGCTGGGGGGCTCGAGCAGTACTTC.

This clonotype came up many times. The chain is built from TRBV7-8 and TRBJ1-4; D is possibly TRBD1 (6 bases). This CDR3 has 15 amino acids. The germline gives CDR1 SGHVS, CDR2 FQNEAQ. Trimming took off 5 bases at V and 7 bases at J, with 17 bases between the two ends. CDR3 coding DNA: TGTGCCAGCAGCCAATTCGGGGGCCTAGGTGAAAAACTGTTTTTT. It specifies CASSQFGGLGEKLFF.

This clonotype was counted many times. Compared with germline, one end of the junction differs, possibly owing to a read error. This chain uses TRBV5-1 with TRBJ1-1; D uncertain. CDR1 is SGHRS, CDR2 YFSETQ, per germline. The CDR3 length is 13 residues. The CDR3 reads CASSLEGNTEAFF. As DNA, the CDR3 is TGTGCCAGCAGCTTAGAGGGGAACACTGAAGCTTTCTTT.

This chain uses TRBV5-1 with TRBJ2-7, with D maybe TRBD1 (6 bases). This CDR3 spans 15 amino acids. With 0 bases removed from V and 2 bases from J, the gap between germline ends came to 12 bases. The germline V gene has CDR1 SGHRS and CDR2 YFSETQ. CDR3 DNA: TGCGCCAGCAGCTTGGTTGGGGGCGGAACCTACGAGCAGTACTTC. Translation: CASSLVGGGTYEQYF. Filled out from reference TRBV5-1 and TRBJ2-7, the complete variable domain reads KAGVTQTPRYLIKTRGQQVTLSCSPISGHRSVSWYQQTPGQGLQFLFEYFSETQRNKGNFPGRFSGRQFSNSRSEMNVSTLELGDSALYLCASSLVGGGTYEQYFGPGTRLTVT.

The table lists this clonotype with many counts. The J gene is TRBJ1-1, the V gene TRBV5-1; D uncertain. This CDR3 is built from 13 residues. Trimming stripped 4 bases from V and 5 bases from J, with 12 bases between. Germline V gene lookup returns CDR1 SGHRS and CDR2 YFSETQ. In DNA, the CDR3 is TGCGCCAGCAGCCTCGTTTGGGGAACTGAAGCTTTCTTT. Residues: CASSLVWGTEAFF.

The V call is TRBV4-1, the J call TRBJ2-3; TRBD2 matches at 8 bases. Trimming at V came to 3 bases and at J to 3 bases, leaving 8 bases not matched to a gene. The CDR3 covers 16 residues. Germline lookup yields CDR1 MGHRA and CDR2 YSYEKL. CDR3 region: CASSQTGGPWTDTQYF. The CDR3 DNA sequence: TGCGCCAGCAGCCAGACGGGAGGGCCATGGACAGATACGCAGTATTTT.

This chain joins TRBV29-1 and TRBJ2-7; 8 nucleotides align to TRBD2. The junction had 12 bases not matched to a gene; V was cut back by 8 bases and J by 3 bases. This CDR3 contains 14 residues. CDR1 and CDR2 (germline): SQVTM, ANQGSEA. The CDR3 sequence is CSTIPTSAYYEQYF. The CDR3 DNA sequence: TGCAGCACCATCCCGACTAGCGCGTACTACGAGCAGTACTTC.

This clonotype occurred a few times. The chain uses TRBV10-3 and TRBJ2-1, with 12 positions matching TRBD2. Germline CDR1 reads ENHRY; CDR2 reads SYGVKD. The V gene end was trimmed by 6 bases and the J gene end by 4 bases; junction bases not matched to a gene: 1. The CDR3 is made up of 14 amino acids. The CDR3, as DNA: TGTGCCATCAGCACTAGCGGGGGGTACAATGAGCAGTTCTTC. Translated: CAISTSGGYNEQFF.

In its sample, this clonotype was seen a few times. The CDR3 reads CATSEAGQGTNTGELFF. As DNA, the CDR3 is TGTGCCACCAGTGAGGCGGGACAGGGAACGAACACCGGGGAGCTGTTTTTT. The J gene is TRBJ2-2, the V gene TRBV24-1; 9 bases match TRBD1. CDR3 length: 17 amino acids. V was pared by 4 bases and J by 0 bases, with 5 bases of the junction left unmatched. CDR1 and CDR2 from the germline V gene are KGHDR and SFDVKD.

This clonotype was counted many times. The chain combines TRBV10-3 with TRBJ2-3, with TRBD1 identical over 7 bases. Trimming at V came to 3 bases and at J to 0 bases, leaving 3 bases not matched to a gene. The germline V gene encodes CDR1 ENHRY and CDR2 SYGVKD. The CDR3 loop spans 15 amino acids. As DNA, the CDR3 is TGTGCCATCAGTGAAAACAGGGGAAGCACAGATACGCAGTATTTT. Its protein product is CAISENRGSTDTQYF.